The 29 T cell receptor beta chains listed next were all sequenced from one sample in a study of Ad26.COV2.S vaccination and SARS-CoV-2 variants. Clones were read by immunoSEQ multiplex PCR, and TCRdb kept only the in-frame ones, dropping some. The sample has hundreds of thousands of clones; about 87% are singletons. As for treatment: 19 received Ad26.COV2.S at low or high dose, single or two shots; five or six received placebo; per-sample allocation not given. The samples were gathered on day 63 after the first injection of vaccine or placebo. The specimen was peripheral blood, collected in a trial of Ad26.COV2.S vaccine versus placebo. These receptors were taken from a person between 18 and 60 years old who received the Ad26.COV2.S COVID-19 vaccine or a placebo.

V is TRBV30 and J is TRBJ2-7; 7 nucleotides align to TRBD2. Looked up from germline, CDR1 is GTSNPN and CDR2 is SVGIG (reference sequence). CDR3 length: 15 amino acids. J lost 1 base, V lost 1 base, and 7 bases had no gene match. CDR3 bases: TGTGCCTGGAGTGGCGGGAGCGGAGGGTCCTACGAGCAGTACTTC. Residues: CAWSGGSGGSYEQYF.

The CDR3 sequence is CASSSRLAGEQDTQYF. CDR3 DNA sequence: TGTGCCAGTAGCTCCAGACTAGCGGGAGAGCAGGATACGCAGTATTTT. V gene TRBV19 combines with J gene TRBJ2-3; TRBD2 aligns across 12 bases. V was pared by 6 bases and J by 6 bases, with 10 bases of the junction left unmatched. This CDR3 has 16 amino acids. Germline V gene lookup returns CDR1 LNHDA and CDR2 SQIVND (reference sequence).

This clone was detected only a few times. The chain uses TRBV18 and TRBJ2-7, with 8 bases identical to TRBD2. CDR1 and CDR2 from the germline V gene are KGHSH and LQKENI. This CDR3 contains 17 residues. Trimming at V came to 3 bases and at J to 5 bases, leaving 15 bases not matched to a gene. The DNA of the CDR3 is TGTGCCAGCTCACCGCCACCGGGGCTAGCGGGTTTAAACGAGCAGTACTTC. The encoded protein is CASSPPPGLAGLNEQYF.

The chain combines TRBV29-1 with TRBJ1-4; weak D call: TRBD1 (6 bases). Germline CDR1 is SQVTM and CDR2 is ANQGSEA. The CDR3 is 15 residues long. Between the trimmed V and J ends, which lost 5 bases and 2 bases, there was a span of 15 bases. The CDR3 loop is CSVSDSMATNEKLFF. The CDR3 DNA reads TGCAGCGTTTCGGACAGCATGGCTACTAATGAAAAACTGTTTTTT.

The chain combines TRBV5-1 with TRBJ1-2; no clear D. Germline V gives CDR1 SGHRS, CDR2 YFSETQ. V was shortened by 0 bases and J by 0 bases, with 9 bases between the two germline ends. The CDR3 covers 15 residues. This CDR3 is CASSLAARANYGYTF. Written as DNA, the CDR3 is TGCGCCAGCAGCTTGGCCGCCAGAGCTAACTATGGCTACACCTTC.

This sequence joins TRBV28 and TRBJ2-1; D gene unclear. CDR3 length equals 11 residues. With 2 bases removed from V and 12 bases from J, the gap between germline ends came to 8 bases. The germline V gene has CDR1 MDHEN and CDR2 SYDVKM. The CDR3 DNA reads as TGTGCCAGCAGTTTAGGAGTGAGGCAGTTCTTC. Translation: CASSLGVRQFF.

CDR3 nucleotide sequence: TGTGCCAGCTCACCGGGCAGAGGCTCTGGAAACACCATATATTTT. Protein: CASSPGRGSGNTIYF. The chain couples TRBV18 to TRBJ1-3, with D unclear. Trimming took off 3 bases at V and 0 bases at J, with 9 bases between the two ends. The germline V gene encodes CDR1 KGHSH and CDR2 LQKENI. The CDR3 is 15 residues long.

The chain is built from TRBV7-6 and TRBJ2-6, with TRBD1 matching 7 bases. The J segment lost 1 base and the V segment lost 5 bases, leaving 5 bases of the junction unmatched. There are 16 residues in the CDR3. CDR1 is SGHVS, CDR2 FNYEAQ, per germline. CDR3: CASSHTTGSGANVLTF. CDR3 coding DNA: TGTGCCAGCAGCCACACGACAGGGTCTGGGGCCAACGTCCTGACTTTC.

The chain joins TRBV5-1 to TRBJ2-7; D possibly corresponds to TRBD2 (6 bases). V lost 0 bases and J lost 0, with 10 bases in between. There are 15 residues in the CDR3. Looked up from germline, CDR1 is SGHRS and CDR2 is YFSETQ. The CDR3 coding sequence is TGCGCCAGCAGCTTGGACGGGAGAAGCTCCTACGAGCAGTACTTC. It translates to CASSLDGRSSYEQYF.

CDR3 sequence reads: CASTNRDHEQYF. CDR3 coding DNA: TGTGCCAGCACAAACAGGGACCACGAGCAGTACTTC. The chain recombines TRBV2 with TRBJ2-7; possible D gene TRBD1, 6 bases. Germline-derived CDR1 and CDR2 are SNHLY and FYNNEI. Between the trimmed V and J ends, which lost 7 bases and 5 bases, there was a span of 12 bases. This CDR3 has 12 residues.

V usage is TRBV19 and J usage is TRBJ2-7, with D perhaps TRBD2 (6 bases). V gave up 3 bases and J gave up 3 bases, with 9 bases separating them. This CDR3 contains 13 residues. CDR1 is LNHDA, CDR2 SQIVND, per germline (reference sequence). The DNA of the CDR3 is TGTGCCAGTAGTATCGGGACTCTCTACGAGCAGTACTTC. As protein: CASSIGTLYEQYF.

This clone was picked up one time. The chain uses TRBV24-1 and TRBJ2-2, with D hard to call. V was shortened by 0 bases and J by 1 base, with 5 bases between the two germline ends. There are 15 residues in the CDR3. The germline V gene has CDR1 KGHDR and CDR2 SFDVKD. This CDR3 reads CATSDLKQNTGELFF. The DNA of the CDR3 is TGTGCCACCAGTGATTTGAAACAGAACACCGGGGAGCTGTTTTTT.

CDR3 protein: CASSLSAGGVSGANVLTF. CDR3 DNA sequence: TGTGCCAGCAGCCTCTCTGCAGGGGGCGTCTCTGGGGCCAACGTCCTGACTTTC. The chain recombines TRBV9 with TRBJ2-6; 8 bases map to TRBD1. The ends lost 4 bases at V and 0 bases at J; junction bases unmatched: 9. The CDR3 has 18 amino acids. Germline V CDR1 and CDR2: SGDLS, YYNGEE.

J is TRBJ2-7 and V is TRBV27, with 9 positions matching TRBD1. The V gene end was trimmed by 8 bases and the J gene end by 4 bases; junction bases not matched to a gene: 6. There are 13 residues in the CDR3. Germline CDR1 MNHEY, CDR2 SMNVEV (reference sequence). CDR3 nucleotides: TGTGCCAGCCGGGGACAGGGAGAGTACGAGCAGTACTTC. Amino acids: CASRGQGEYEQYF.

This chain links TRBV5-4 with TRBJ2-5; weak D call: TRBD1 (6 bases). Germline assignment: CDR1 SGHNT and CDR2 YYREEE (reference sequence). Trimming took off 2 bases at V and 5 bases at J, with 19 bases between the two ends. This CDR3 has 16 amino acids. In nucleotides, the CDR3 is TGTGCCAGCAGCTTTCCGGGACATAGGAGTTGGGAGACCCAGTACTTC. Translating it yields CASSFPGHRSWETQYF.

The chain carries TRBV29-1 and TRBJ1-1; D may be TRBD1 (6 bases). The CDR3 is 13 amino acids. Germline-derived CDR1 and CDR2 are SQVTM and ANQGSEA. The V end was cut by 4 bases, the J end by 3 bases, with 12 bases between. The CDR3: CSVGVWTDTEAFF. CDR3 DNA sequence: TGCAGCGTTGGAGTATGGACAGACACTGAAGCTTTCTTT.

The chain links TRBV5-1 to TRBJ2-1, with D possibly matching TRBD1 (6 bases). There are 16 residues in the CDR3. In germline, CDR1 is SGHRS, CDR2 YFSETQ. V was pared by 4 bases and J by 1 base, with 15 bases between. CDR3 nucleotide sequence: TGCGCCAGCAGCGTTTCAGGGGTTGAATCCTACAATGAGCAGTTCTTC. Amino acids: CASSVSGVESYNEQFF.

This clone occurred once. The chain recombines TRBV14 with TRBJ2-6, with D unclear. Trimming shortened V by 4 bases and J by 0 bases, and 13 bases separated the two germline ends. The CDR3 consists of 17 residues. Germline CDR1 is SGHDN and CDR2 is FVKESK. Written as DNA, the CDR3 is TGTGCCAGCAGCCCTCTCAGTCGCCCCTCTGGGGCCAACGTCCTGACTTTC. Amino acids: CASSPLSRPSGANVLTF.

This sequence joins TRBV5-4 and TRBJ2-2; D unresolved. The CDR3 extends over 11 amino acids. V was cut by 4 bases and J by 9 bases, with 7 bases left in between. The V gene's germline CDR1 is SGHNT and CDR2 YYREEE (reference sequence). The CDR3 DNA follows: TGTGCCAGCAGCCCTGGAAGGGAGCTGTTTTTT. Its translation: CASSPGRELFF.

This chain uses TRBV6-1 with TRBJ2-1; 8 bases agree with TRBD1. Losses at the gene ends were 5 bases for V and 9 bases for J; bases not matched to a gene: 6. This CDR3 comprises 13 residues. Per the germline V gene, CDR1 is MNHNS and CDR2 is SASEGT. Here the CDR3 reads CASSQRTGSEQFF. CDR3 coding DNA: TGTGCCAGCAGTCAGAGGACAGGGAGTGAGCAGTTCTTC.

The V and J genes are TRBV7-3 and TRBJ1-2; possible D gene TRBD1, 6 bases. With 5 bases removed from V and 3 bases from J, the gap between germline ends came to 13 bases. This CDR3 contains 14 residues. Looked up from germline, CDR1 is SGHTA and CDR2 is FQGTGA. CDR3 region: CASSPGPGDYGYTF. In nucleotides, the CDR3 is TGTGCCAGCAGCCCAGGGCCAGGGGACTATGGCTACACCTTC.

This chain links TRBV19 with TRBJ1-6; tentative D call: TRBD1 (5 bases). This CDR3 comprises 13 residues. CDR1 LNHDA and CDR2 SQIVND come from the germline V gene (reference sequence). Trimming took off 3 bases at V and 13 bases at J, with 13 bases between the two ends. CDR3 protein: CASSMGGAEPLHF. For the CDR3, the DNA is TGTGCCAGTAGTATGGGAGGGGCTGAGCCCCTCCACTTT.

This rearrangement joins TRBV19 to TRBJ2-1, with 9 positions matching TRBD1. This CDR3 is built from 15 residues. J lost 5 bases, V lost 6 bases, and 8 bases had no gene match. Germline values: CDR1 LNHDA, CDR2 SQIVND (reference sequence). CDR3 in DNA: TGTGCCAGTAGCAGGACAGGGGACGTCAACAATGAGCAGTTCTTC. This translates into CASSRTGDVNNEQFF. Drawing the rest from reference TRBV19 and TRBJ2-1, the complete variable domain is DGGITQSPKYLFRKEGQNVTLSCEQNLNHDAMYWYRQDPGQGLRLIYYSQIVNDFQKGDIAEGYSVSREKKESFPLTVTSAQKNPTAFYLCASSRTGDVNNEQFFGPGTRLTVL.

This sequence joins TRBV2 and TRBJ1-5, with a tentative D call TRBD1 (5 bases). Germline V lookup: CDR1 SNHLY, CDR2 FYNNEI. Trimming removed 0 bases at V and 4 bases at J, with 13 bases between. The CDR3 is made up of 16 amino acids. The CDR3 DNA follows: TGTGCCAGCAGTGAAGCGGAGAAGGGGCCAAATCAGCCCCAGCATTTT. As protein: CASSEAEKGPNQPQHF.

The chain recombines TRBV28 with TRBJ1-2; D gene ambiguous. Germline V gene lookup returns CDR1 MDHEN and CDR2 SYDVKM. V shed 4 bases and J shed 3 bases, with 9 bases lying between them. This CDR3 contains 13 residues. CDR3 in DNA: TGTGCCAGCAGTTACACACAAGACTATGGCTACACCTTC. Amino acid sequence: CASSYTQDYGYTF.

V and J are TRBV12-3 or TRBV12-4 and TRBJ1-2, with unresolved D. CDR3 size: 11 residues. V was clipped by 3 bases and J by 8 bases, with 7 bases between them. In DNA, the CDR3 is TGTGCCAGCAGTTTTGGCCTCGGCTACACCTTC. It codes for CASSFGLGYTF.

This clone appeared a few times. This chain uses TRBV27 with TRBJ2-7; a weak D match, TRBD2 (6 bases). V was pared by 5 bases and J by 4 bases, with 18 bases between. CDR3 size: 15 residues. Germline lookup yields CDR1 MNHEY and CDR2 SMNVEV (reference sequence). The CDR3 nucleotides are TGTGCCAGCAGTCCCCGGCGCTCGGGGGATTACGAGCAGTACTTC. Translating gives CASSPRRSGDYEQYF.

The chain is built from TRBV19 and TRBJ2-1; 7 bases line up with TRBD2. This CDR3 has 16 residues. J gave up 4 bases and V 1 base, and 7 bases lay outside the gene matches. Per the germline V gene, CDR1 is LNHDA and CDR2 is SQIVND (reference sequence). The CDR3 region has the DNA TGTGCCAGTAGTATAGGTTTGCTAGCGGCATACAATGAGCAGTTCTTC. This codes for CASSIGLLAAYNEQFF.

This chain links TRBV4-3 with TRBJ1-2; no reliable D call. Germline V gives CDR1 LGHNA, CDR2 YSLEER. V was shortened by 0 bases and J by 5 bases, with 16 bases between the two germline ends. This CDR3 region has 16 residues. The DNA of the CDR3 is TGCGCCAGCAGCCAAGATGAACGCTCTGTAAATTATGGCTACACCTTC. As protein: CASSQDERSVNYGYTF.